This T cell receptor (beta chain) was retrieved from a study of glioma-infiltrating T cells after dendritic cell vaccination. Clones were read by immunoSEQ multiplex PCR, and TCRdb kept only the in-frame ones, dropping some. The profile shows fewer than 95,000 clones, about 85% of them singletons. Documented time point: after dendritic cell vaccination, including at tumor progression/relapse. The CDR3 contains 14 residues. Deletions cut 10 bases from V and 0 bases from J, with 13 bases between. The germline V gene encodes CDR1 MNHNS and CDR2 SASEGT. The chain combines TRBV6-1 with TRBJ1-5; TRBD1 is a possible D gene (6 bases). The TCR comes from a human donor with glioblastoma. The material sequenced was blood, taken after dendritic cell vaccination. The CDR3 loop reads CATSHRDSNQPQHF. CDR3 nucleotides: TGTGCCACCTCACACAGGGATAGCAATCAGCCCCAGCATTTT.